Described below is a single T cell receptor beta chain sequence and its context. The antigen is unknown. The sample comes from a study of cytomegalovirus exposure and HLA in healthy donors. Broader study findings: The study dropped some indistinguishable V segments, TRBV6-2 and TRBV6-3 among them. A missense variant in DCLRE1C was later tied to TCR beta V- and J-gene trimming. Cytomegalovirus status was reportedly diagnosed by the classifier with high sensitivity and specificity. Investigators reported 150 to 200 TCR beta chains as tied to cytomegalovirus.

The CDR3 spans 15 residues. Looked up from germline, CDR1 is MNHNS and CDR2 is SASEGT. V shed 3 bases and J 6 bases; nucleotides not matched to a gene: 5. PCR primers comprised 60 Vbeta and 13 Jbeta primers. Profiled with immunoSEQ multiplex PCR; TCRdb holds only in-frame clones, not every one. The sample holds roughly 150,000 clones; 65% to 70% are singletons and the top ten take roughly 1.7%. V usage is TRBV6-1 and J usage is TRBJ2-2, with 9 bases lining up with TRBD1. The source is a human donor in good health. Sequencing was performed on PBMCs. Here the CDR3 reads CASSDTDRGPGELFF. DNA for the CDR3: TGTGCCAGCAGTGACACGGACAGGGGACCCGGGGAGCTGTTTTTT.